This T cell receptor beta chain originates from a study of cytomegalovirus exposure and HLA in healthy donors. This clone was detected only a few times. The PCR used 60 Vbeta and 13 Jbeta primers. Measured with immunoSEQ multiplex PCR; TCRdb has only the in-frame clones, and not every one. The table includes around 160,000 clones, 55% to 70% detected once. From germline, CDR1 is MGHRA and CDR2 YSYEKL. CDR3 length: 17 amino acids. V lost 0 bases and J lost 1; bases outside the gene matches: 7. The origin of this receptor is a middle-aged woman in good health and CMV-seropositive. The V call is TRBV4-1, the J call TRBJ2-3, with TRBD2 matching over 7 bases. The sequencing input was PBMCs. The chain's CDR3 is CASSQDAPTSGTDTQYF. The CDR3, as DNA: TGCGCCAGCAGCCAAGATGCGCCCACTAGCGGCACAGATACGCAGTATTTT.